These T cell receptor beta chains were read from a single sample in a study of shared clonotypes between healthy human individuals. Generated by immunoSEQ multiplex PCR, the TCRdb table keeps only in-frame clones and is missing some. The repertoire has approximately 2,000,000 clones, about 90% of them found once; the top ten carry 0.37%. The sequenced sample consisted of naive CD4+ T cells from PBMCs. The receptors come from a man between 18 and 29 years old in good health. Some clones in this sample may be carry-over from other donors' samples. Both conserved end residues are part of each CDR3.

TRBJ2-5,TRBV27,CASSLYQGRETQYF
TRBJ1-5,TRBV6-6,CASSLDGALQPQHF
TRBJ2-5,TRBV10-1,CASSPWPGWETQYF
TRBJ1-1,TRBV11-3,CASSPGGQASPGTEAFF
TRBJ1-2,TRBV6-1,CASSVFDLAGYTF
TRBJ1-2,TRBV5-1,CASTSTGGGYTF
TRBJ2-6,TRBV9,CASSYGSRAGANVLTF
TRBJ2-7,TRBV2,CASKFGHYEQYF
TRBJ2-7,TRBV28,CASSRQGYEQYF
TRBJ1-5,TRBV23-1,CASSQSGQGPSNQPQHF
TRBJ1-2,TRBV5-1,CASGPSGGPRGYTF
TRBJ1-1,TRBV19,CASSILGGREAEAFF
TRBJ1-3,TRBV9,CASSVDGENTIYF
TRBJ2-7,TRBV6-5,CASSYGDRGTYEQYF
TRBJ2-1,TRBV28,CASSFDRESDEQFF
TRBJ2-7,TRBV6-5,CASSYLLGTALWQYF
TRBJ1-4,TRBV5-4,CASSRASPGINEKLFF
TRBJ2-1,TRBV28,CASSLPTSGREEQFF
TRBJ2-7,TRBV7-3,CASSTTSISYEQYF
TRBJ2-3,TRBV7-2,CASSWRGEDTQYF
TRBJ1-4,TRBV10-3,CATTGDTKGKLFF
TRBJ1-1,TRBV6-1,CASSFPSDKGEAFF
TRBJ2-6,TRBV4-2,CASSSRQVSGANVLTF
TRBJ2-3,TRBV19,CASSWPRGHEGTDTQYF
TRBJ2-5,TRBV7-7,CAIGWGRGPQETQYF
TRBJ1-1,TRBV5-1,CASSLGGQGNTEAFF
TRBJ1-5,TRBV7-9,CASSLGQGAQPQHF
TRBJ1-1,TRBV6-5,CASSYSIFHEAFF
TRBJ1-2,TRBV19,CASSFGQIYGYTF
TRBJ1-2,TRBV25-1,CASSHLGNYGYTF
TRBJ2-2,TRBV5-1,CASSSTANKAGGPPGELFF
TRBJ1-5,TRBV7-9,CASKKGVQDQPQHF
TRBJ1-2,TRBV6-5,CASSYSGGGYGYTF
TRBJ2-2,TRBV11-2,CASSSGLASGELFF
TRBJ2-7,TRBV27,CASSFSREGHEQYF
TRBJ1-2,TRBV6-5,CASSQDSNYGYTF
TRBJ2-3,TRBV7-2,CASSLRLAGDTQYF
TRBJ1-2,TRBV28,CASSRANPSGGYTF
TRBJ1-5,TRBV25-1,CASTTGGREWDNQPQHF
TRBJ2-7,TRBV2,CASSEIPRTEQYF
TRBJ2-7,TRBV27,CASSALAGWSYEQYF
TRBJ1-6,TRBV6-5,CASRGDGTYNSPLHF
-,TRBV4-3,CASSQDYRLYEQYF
TRBJ1-2,TRBV5-1,CASSLRQGPDYGYTF